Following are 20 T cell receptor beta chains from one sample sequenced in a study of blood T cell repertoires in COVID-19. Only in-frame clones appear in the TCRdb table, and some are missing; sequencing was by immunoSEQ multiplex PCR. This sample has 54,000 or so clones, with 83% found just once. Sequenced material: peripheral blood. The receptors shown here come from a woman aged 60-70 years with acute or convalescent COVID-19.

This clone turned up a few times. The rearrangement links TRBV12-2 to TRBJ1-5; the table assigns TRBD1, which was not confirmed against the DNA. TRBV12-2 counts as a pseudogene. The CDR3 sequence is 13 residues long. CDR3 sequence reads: CASRFRAPQPQHF. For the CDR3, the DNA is TGTGCAAGTCGCTTCAGGGCGCCTCAGCCCCAGCATTTT.

CDR3 residues: CASSSHKNTEAFF. CDR3 nucleotide sequence: TGTGCCAGCAGCTCACACAAAAACACTGAAGCTTTCTTT. The chain couples TRBV6-5 to TRBJ1-1; no reliable D call. Germline V CDR1 and CDR2: MNHEY, SVGAGI. The CDR3 has 13 amino acids. V shed 6 bases and J shed 2 bases, with 10 bases lying between them.

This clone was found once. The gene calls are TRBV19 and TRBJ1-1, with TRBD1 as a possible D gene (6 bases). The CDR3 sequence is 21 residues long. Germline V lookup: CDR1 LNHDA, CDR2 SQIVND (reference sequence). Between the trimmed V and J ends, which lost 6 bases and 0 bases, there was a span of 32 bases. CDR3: CASRAWGPGADLPNMNTEAFF. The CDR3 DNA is TGTGCCAGTAGAGCCTGGGGTCCAGGGGCCGACCTACCTAACATGAACACTGAAGCTTTCTTT.

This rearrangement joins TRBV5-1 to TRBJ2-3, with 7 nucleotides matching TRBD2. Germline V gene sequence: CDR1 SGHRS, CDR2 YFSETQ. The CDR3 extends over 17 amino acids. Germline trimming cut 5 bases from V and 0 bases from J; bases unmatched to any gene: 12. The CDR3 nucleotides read TGCGCCAGCAGTCCCCAGCGGGGATTAACTAGCACAGATACGCAGTATTTT. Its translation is CASSPQRGLTSTDTQYF.

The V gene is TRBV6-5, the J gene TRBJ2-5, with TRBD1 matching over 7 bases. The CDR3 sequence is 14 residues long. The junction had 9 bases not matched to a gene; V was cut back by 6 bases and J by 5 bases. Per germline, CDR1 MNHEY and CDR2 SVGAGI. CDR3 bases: TGTGCCAGCAGCTTAGGACAGGTGACTGAGACCCAGTACTTC. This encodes CASSLGQVTETQYF.

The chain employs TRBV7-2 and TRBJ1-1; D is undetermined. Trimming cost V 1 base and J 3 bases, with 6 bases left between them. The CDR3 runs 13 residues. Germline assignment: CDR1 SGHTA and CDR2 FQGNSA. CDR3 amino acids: CASSLESYTEAFF. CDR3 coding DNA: TGTGCCAGCAGCTTAGAATCATACACTGAAGCTTTCTTT.

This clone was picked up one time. DNA for the CDR3: TGCGCCAGCAGCCAAGTAGGACTAGCGGCCTACAATGAGCAGTTCTTC. Translating gives CASSQVGLAAYNEQFF. The chain uses TRBV4-1 and TRBJ2-1; TRBD2 matches 10 bases. V gave up 1 base and J gave up 2 bases; unmatched junction bases: 2. The germline V gene encodes CDR1 MGHRA and CDR2 YSYEKL. This CDR3 has 16 amino acids.

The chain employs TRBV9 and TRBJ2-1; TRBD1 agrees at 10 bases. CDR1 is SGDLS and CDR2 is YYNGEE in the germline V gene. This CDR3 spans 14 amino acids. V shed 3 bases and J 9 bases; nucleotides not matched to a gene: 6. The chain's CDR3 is CASSEGQGLGEQFF. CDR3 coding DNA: TGTGCCAGCAGCGAGGGACAGGGGTTGGGTGAGCAGTTCTTC. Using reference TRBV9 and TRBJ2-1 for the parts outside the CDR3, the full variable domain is DSGVTQTPKHLITATGQRVTLRCSPRSGDLSVYWYQQSLDQGLQFLIQYYNGEERAKGNILERFSAQQFPDLHSELNLSSLELGDSALYFCASSEGQGLGEQFFGPGTRLTVL.

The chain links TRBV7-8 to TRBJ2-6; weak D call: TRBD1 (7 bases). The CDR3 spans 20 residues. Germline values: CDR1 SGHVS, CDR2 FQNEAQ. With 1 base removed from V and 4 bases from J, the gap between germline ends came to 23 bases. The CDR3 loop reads CASSLVARGVVSAGANVLTF. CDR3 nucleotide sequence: TGTGCCAGCAGCTTAGTCGCCAGGGGGGTTGTTTCGGCCGGGGCCAACGTCCTGACTTTC.

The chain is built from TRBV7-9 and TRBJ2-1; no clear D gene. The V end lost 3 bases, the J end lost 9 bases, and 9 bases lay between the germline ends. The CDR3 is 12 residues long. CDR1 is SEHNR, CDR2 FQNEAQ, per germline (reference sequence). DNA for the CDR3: TGTGCCAGCAGCTTGTCCTCCGGTGAGCAGTTCTTC. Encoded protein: CASSLSSGEQFF.

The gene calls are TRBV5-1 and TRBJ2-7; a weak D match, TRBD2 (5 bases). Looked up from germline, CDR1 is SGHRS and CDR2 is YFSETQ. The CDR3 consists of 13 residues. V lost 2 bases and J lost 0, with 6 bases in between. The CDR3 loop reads CASSFGDSYEQYF. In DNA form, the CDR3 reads TGCGCCAGCAGCTTCGGGGACTCCTACGAGCAGTACTTC.

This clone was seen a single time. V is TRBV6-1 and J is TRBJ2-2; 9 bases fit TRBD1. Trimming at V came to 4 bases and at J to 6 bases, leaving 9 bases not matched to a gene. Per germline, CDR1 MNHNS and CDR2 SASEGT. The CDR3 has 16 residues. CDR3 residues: CASSAYGTGNPGELFF. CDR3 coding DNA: TGTGCCAGCAGTGCCTACGGGACAGGGAATCCCGGGGAGCTGTTTTTT.

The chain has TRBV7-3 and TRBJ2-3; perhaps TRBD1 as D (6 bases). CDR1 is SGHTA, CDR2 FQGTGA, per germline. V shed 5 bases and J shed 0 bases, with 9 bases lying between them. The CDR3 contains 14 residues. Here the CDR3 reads CASSVDSSTDTQYF. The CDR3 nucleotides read TGTGCCAGCAGCGTGGACAGTAGCACAGATACGCAGTATTTT.

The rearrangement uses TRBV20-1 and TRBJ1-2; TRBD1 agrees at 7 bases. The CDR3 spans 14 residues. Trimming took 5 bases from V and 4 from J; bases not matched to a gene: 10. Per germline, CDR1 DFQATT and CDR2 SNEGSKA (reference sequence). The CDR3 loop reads CSARGTAKAYGYTF. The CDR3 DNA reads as TGCAGTGCTCGTGGGACAGCGAAGGCCTATGGCTACACCTTC.

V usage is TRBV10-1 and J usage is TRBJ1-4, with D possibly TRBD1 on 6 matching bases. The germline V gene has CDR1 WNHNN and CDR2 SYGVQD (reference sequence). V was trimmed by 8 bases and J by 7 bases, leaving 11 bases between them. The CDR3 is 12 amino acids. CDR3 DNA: TGCGCCAGCCATGGGACAACTGAAAAACTGTTTTTT. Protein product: CASHGTTEKLFF.

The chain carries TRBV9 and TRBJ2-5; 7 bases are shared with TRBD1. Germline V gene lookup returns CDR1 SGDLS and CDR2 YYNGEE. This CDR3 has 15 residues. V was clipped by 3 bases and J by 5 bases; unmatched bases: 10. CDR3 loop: CASSAQTGFGETQYF. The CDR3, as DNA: TGTGCCAGCAGCGCTCAGACAGGGTTTGGGGAGACCCAGTACTTC.

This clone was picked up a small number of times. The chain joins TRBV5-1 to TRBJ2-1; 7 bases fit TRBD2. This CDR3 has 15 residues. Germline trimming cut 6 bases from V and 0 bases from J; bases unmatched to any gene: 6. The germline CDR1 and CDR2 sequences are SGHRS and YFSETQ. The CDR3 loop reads CASTPWTSSYNEQFF. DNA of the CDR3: TGCGCCAGCACCCCGTGGACTAGCTCCTACAATGAGCAGTTCTTC.

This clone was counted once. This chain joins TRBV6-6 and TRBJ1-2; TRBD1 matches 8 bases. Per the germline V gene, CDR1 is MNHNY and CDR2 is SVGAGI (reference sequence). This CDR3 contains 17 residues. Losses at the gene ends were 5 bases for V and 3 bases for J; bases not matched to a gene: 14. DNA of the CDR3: TGTGCCAGCAGTCGCCTGGACAGGGTGAAAGGGGACTATGGCTACACCTTC. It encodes CASSRLDRVKGDYGYTF.

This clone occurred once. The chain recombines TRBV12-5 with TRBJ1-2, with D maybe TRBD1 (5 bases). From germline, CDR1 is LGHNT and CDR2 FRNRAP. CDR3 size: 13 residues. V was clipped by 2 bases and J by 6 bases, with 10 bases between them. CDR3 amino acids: CASGLPPGHGYTF. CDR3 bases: TGTGCTAGTGGTTTGCCACCAGGGCATGGCTACACCTTC.

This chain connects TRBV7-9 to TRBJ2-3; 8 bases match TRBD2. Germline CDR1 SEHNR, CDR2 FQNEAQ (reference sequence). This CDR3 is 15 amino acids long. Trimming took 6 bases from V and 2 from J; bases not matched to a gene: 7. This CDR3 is CASSFGGDFTDTQYF. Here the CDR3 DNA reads TGTGCCAGCAGTTTCGGGGGGGACTTCACAGATACGCAGTATTTT.